This TCR beta chain was found in a study of blood T cells in healthy people across ages. The total RNA that was extracted per sample amounted to at least 5 micrograms. Together with a sample-barcoded 5' primer, a J-beta primer mix was included in a second PCR lasting about 7 to 12 cycles. Every molecule of cDNA carried a tag from a template-switch adaptor with 12 random nucleotides. One entry per CDR3 protein results from TCRdb running MiXCR on the 5' RACE reads. The sample carries about 1.8 million distinct CDR3 sequences, roughly 50% recorded once. The CDR3 loop spans 14 amino acids. V was cut by 5 bases and J by 5 bases, with 15 bases left in between. Concerning this clonotype: Its antigen is not known.

General study points: Long-lived donors exceeded aged donors in naive CD4+ cells and diversity.

The sequence came from a woman aged 40 to 55 in good health. The J gene is TRBJ2-5, the V gene TRBV12-3 or TRBV12-4; the D gene is possibly TRBD2 (6 bases). Material: blood. The chain's CDR3 is CASSVGTYGETQYF. CDR3 DNA sequence: TGTGCCAGCAGTGTCGGGACTTATGGGGAGACCCAGTACTTC.